Sequencing of this TCR beta chain was carried out in a study of technical replicates of blood from several donors. This clone was seen a single time. TCRdb keeps only in-frame clones here, not all; method: immunoSEQ multiplex PCR. Among some 77,000 clones listed, 70% to 90% were seen once. Germline CDR1 reads MRHNA; CDR2 reads SNTAGT. This CDR3 contains 13 residues. Trimming removed 6 bases from V and 3 bases from J; junction bases left unmatched: 3. This sequence joins TRBV6-4 and TRBJ2-3; TRBD2 aligns across 7 bases. This sequence was found in a human donor in good health. Some clones in this sample may be carry-over from other donors' samples. The sequenced sample consisted of PBMCs. The CDR3 DNA follows: TGTGCCAGCAGCGGGGGGTCAACAGATACGCAGTATTTT. Amino acid sequence: CASSGGSTDTQYF.